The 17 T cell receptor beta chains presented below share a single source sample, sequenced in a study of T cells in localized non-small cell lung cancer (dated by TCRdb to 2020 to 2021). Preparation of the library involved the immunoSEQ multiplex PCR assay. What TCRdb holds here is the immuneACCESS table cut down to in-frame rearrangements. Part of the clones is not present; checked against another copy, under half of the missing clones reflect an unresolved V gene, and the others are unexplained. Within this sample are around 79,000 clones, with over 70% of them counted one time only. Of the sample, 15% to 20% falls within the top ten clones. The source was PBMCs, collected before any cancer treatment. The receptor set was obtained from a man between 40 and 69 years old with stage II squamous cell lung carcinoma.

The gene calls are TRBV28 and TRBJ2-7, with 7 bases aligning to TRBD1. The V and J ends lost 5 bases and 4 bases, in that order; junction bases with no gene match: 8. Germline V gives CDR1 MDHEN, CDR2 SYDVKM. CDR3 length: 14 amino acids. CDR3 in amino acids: CASSEQGRRYEQYF. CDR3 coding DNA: TGTGCCAGCAGTGAACAGGGGCGGAGGTACGAGCAGTACTTC.

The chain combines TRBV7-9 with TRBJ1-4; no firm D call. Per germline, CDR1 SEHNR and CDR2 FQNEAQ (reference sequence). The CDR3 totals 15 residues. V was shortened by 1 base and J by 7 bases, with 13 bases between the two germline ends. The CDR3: CASSLGGQWGEKLFF. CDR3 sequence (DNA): TGTGCCAGCAGCTTAGGTGGGCAGTGGGGTGAAAAACTGTTTTTT.

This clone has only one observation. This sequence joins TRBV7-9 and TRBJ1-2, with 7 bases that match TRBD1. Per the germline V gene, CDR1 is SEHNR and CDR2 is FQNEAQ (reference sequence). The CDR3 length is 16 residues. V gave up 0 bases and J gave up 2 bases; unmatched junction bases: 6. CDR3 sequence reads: CASSLARRQGNYGYTF. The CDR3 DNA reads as TGTGCCAGCAGCTTAGCTCGGAGACAGGGAAACTATGGCTACACCTTC.

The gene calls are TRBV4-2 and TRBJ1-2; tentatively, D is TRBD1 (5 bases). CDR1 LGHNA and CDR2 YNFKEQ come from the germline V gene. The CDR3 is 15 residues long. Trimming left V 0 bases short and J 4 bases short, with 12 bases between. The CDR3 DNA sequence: TGTGCCAGCAGCCAAGATAGGGGACTGGCCTATGGCTACACCTTC. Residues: CASSQDRGLAYGYTF.

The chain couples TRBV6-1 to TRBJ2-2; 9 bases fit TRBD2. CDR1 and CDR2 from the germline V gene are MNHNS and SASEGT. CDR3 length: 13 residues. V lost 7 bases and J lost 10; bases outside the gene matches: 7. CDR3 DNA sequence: TGTGCCAGCACCGCGGGGGGGGGACCGGAGCTGTTTTTT. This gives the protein CASTAGGGPELFF.

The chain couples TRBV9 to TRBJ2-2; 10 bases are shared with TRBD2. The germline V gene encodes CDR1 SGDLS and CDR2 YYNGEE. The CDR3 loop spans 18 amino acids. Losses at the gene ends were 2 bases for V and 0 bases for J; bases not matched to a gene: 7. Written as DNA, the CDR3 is TGTGCCAGCAGCGTTCGGACTAGCGGACCTACGAACACCGGGGAGCTGTTTTTT. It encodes CASSVRTSGPTNTGELFF. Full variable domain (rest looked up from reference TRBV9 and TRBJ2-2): DSGVTQTPKHLITATGQRVTLRCSPRSGDLSVYWYQQSLDQGLQFLIQYYNGEERAKGNILERFSAQQFPDLHSELNLSSLELGDSALYFCASSVRTSGPTNTGELFFGEGSRLTVL.

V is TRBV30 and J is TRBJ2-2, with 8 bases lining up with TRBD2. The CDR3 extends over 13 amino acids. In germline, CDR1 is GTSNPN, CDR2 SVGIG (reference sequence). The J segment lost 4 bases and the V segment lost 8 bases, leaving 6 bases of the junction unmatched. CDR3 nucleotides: TGTGCCGCGCGGGAGGAACTCACCGGGGAGCTGTTTTTT. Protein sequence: CAAREELTGELFF.

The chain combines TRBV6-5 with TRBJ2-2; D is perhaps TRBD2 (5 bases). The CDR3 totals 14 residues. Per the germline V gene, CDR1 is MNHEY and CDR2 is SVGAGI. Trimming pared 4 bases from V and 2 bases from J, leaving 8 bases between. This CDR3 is CASSSGGNTGELFF. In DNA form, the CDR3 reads TGTGCCAGCAGTTCAGGAGGCAACACCGGGGAGCTGTTTTTT.

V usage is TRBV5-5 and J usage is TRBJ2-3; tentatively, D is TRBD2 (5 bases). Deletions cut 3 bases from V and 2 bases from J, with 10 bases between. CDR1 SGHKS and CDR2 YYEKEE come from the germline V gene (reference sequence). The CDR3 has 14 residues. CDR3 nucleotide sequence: TGTGCCAGCAGCTCCGAGGGAGCCACAGATACGCAGTATTTT. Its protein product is CASSSEGATDTQYF.

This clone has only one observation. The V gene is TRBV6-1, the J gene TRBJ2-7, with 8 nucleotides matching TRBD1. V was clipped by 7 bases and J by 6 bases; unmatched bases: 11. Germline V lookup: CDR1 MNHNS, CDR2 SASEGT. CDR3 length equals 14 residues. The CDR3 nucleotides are TGTGCCAGCACCCGAGCGGACAGGGTGGGCGAGCAGTACTTC. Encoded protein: CASTRADRVGEQYF.

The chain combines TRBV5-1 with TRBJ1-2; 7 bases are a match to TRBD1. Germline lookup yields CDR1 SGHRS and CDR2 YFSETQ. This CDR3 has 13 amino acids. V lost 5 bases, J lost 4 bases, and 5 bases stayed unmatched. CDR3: CASSRDSLYGYTF. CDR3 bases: TGCGCCAGCAGTCGGGACAGCCTCTATGGCTACACCTTC.

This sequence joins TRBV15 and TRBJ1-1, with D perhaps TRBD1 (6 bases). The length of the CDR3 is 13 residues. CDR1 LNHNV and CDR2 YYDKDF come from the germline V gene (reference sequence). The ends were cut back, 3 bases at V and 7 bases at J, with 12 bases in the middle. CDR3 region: CATSSLGGLEAFF. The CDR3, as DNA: TGTGCCACCAGCAGCCTAGGGGGGCTTGAAGCTTTCTTT.

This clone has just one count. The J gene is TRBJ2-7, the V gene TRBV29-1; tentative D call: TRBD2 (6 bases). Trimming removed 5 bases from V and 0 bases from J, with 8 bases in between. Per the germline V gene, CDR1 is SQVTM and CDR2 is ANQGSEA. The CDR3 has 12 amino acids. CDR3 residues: CSVRGNSYEQYF. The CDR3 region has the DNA TGCAGCGTTCGGGGGAACTCCTACGAGCAGTACTTC.

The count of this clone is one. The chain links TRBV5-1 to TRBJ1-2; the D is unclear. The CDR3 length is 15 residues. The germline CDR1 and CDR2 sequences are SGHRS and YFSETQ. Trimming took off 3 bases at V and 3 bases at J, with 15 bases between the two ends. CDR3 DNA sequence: TGCGCCAGCAGCTCCCAATTTGGGATAGACTATGGCTACACCTTC. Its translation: CASSSQFGIDYGYTF.

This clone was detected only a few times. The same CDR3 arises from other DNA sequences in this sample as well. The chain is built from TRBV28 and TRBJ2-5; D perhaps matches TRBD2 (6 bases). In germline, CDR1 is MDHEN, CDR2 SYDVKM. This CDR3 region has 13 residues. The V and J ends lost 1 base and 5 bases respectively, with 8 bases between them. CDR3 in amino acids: CASSLFGGETQYF. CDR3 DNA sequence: TGTGCCAGCAGTTTATTTGGGGGGGAGACCCAGTACTTC.

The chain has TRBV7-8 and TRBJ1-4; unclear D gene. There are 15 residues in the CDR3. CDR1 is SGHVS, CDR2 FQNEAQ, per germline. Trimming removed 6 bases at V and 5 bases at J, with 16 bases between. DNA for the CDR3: TGTGCCAGCAGTCCGAGAGGAGGGATGAATGAAAAACTGTTTTTT. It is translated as CASSPRGGMNEKLFF.

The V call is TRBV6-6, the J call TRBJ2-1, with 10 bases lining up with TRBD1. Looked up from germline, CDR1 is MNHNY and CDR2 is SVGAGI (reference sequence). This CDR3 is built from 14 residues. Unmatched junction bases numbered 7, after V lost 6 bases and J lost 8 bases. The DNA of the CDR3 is TGTGCCAGCAGGGACAGGGGGGATATCGATGAGCAGTTCTTC. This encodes CASRDRGDIDEQFF.